Described below is a single T cell receptor beta chain sequence and its context. Antigen: not known. The CDR3 is 15 residues long. V was shortened by 0 bases and J by 4 bases, with 12 bases between the two germline ends. The germline CDR1 and CDR2 sequences are MNHEY and SVGAGI. This specimen comes from a study of T-cell reconstitution after alpha-beta-depleted transplantation in children. Preparing the TCRbeta library involved the use of unique molecular identifiers. TCRdb ran MiXCR on the PCR reads and lists one entry per CDR3 protein. The top ten clones hold less than 40% of a sample with 530,000 or so distinct CDR3 sequences, roughly a quarter of them seen once. Study-wide points: At the one-year point after transplant, T-cell counts and TCRbeta diversity were found to come mostly from T cells that had been newly produced. There were reportedly several hundred expanded graft clones from which alpha-beta T cells came about two months after transplant. Diversity of TCRbeta at day 60 was high in some patients, arising from surviving recipient T cells and thymic progenitors.

The sample was PBMCs, taken before TCRalphabeta/CD19-depleted stem cell transplant. The source is a boy younger than two with Wiskott-Aldrich syndrome, due to receive a stem cell transplant. This chain connects TRBV6-5 to TRBJ1-1; D call uncertain. CDR3 in amino acids: CASSYSMGYGTEAFF. Written as DNA, the CDR3 is TGTGCCAGCAGTTACTCTATGGGCTATGGCACTGAAGCTTTCTTT.